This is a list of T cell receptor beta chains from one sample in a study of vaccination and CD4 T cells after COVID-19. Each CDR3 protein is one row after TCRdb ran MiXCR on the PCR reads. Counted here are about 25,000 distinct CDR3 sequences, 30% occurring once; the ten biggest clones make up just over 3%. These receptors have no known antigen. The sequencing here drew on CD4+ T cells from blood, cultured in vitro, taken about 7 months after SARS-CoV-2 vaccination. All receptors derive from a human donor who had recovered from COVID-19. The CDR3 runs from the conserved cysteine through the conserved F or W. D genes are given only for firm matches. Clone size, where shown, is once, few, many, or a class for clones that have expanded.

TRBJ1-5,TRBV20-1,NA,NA,CSASRGPGGGPQHF,TGCAGTGCTTCTCGGGGCCCTGGAGGGGGGCCCCAGCATTTT
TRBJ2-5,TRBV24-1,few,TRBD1,CATSDFHRGKETQYF,TGTGCCACCAGTGATTTCCACAGGGGGAAAGAGACCCAGTACTTC
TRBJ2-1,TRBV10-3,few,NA,CAISERRGSSVYNEQFF,TGTGCCATCAGTGAACGTCGGGGGTCCTCCGTCTACAATGAGCAGTTCTTC
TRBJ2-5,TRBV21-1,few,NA,CASSKLDRGETQYF,TGTGCCAGCAGCAAACTAGACAGGGGTGAGACCCAGTACTTC
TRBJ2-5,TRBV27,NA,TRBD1,CASSSLGQAEETQYF,TGTGCCAGCAGTTCCCTGGGACAGGCGGAAGAGACCCAGTACTTC
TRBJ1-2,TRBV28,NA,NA,CASSFGGDGYTF,TGTGCCAGCAGTTTCGGTGGGGACGGCTACACCTTC
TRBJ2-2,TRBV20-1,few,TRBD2,CSASPTSVYVGELFF,TGCAGTGCCTCCCCGACTAGCGTCTATGTCGGGGAGCTGTTTTTT
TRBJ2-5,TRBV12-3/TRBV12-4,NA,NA,CASSRGDPRETQYF,TGTGCCAGCAGTCGTGGAGATCCCAGAGAGACCCAGTACTTC
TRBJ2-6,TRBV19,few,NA,CASSIQVGSGANVLTF,TGTGCCAGTAGTATACAGGTTGGCTCTGGGGCCAACGTCCTGACTTTC
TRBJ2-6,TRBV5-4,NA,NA,CASSLAGTPGGANVLTF,TGTGCCAGCAGCTTGGCCGGAACCCCCGGTGGGGCCAACGTCCTGACTTTC